The sequence of this TCR beta chain was determined in a study of cytomegalovirus exposure and HLA in healthy donors. Study outcomes and limitations: Most likely, a cluster of highly shared sequence variants arose as a sequencing artifact. Later on, an analysis showed TCR association rates differing by HLA locus, with DRB1 the most and HLA-C the fewest.

The PCR ran on 60 Vbeta and 13 Jbeta primers. Profiled with immunoSEQ multiplex PCR; TCRdb holds only in-frame clones, not every one. The data contain 150,000 to 200,000 clones, 78% of them singletons. As to this clone: The antigen is unknown.

Trimming left V 0 bases short and J 7 bases short, with 19 bases between. The germline V gene has CDR1 LGHNT and CDR2 FRNRAP. The CDR3 runs 17 residues. The chain couples TRBV12-5 to TRBJ2-1; D ambiguous. The sample was PBMCs. The TCR comes from a woman between 25 and 40 years old in good health and CMV-seropositive. The CDR3 region is CASGLVNSGGVVNEQFF. Written as DNA, the CDR3 is TGTGCTAGTGGTTTGGTTAATTCTGGCGGAGTGGTGAATGAGCAGTTCTTC.